Below, 27 T cell receptor beta chains from the same sample are listed, as sequenced in a study of cytotoxic CD8 clonotypes in ibrutinib-treated CLL. Clones were read by immunoSEQ multiplex PCR, and TCRdb kept only the in-frame ones, dropping some. This sample has approximately 120,000 clones, with approximately 80% found just once. Sequencing used PBMCs, obtained after 24 months of ibrutinib treatment. These receptors all come from a human donor with chronic lymphocytic leukemia.

V usage is TRBV7-3 and J usage is TRBJ1-1; no clear D. Trimming cost V 8 bases and J 4 bases, with 8 bases left between them. The CDR3 extends over 11 amino acids. Germline CDR1 reads SGHTA; CDR2 reads FQGTGA. As DNA, the CDR3 is TGTGCCAGCGGGCAACTCACTGAAGCTTTCTTT. Protein: CASGQLTEAFF.

The genes are TRBV6-5 and TRBJ1-5; 7 bases line up with TRBD1. This CDR3 spans 13 amino acids. The germline gives CDR1 MNHEY, CDR2 SVGAGI. Unmatched junction bases numbered 8, after V lost 8 bases and J lost 7 bases. This CDR3 is CASEQGRGQPQHF. The CDR3 DNA sequence: TGTGCCAGCGAACAGGGGAGAGGGCAGCCCCAGCATTTT.

The chain is built from TRBV13 and TRBJ1-1; D is unresolved. V was pared by 1 base and J by 5 bases, with 14 bases between. The CDR3 has 15 amino acids. The germline gives CDR1 PRHDT, CDR2 FYEKMQ (reference sequence). CDR3 DNA: TGTGCCAGCAGCTTAGTCGGCGGCGGGTGGACTGAAGCTTTCTTT. It specifies CASSLVGGGWTEAFF.

The rearrangement links TRBV5-6 to TRBJ1-5, with 9 bases fitting TRBD1. The CDR3 has 14 residues. The junction had 3 bases not matched to a gene; V was cut back by 3 bases and J by 5 bases. CDR1 is SGHDT and CDR2 is YYEEEE in the germline V gene. Here the CDR3 DNA reads TGTGCCAGCAGCTGGACAGGGGAAGATCAGCCCCAGCATTTT. Encoded protein: CASSWTGEDQPQHF.

The chain combines TRBV19 with TRBJ1-3, with 9 bases aligning to TRBD1. Germline V gene data show CDR1 as LNHDA and CDR2 as SQIVND (reference sequence). Losses at the gene ends were 6 bases for V and 3 bases for J; bases not matched to a gene: 3. The CDR3 is 14 amino acids. The CDR3 protein is CASRPGQGGNTIYF. CDR3 nucleotides: TGTGCCAGTAGGCCGGGACAGGGTGGAAACACCATATATTTT.

V and J are TRBV4-3 and TRBJ2-7; 7 bases are shared with TRBD1. Unmatched junction bases numbered 6, after V lost 1 base and J lost 0 bases. This CDR3 region has 16 residues. Germline-derived CDR1 and CDR2 are LGHNA and YSLEER. Here the CDR3 reads CASSQVWDSDSYEQYF. In nucleotides, the CDR3 is TGCGCCAGCAGCCAAGTCTGGGACAGCGACTCCTACGAGCAGTACTTC.

V usage is TRBV6-4 and J usage is TRBJ2-1, with D perhaps TRBD1 or TRBD2 (5 bases each). Germline assignment: CDR1 MRHNA and CDR2 SNTAGT. The CDR3 totals 17 residues. V dropped 2 bases and J dropped 2 bases, with 16 bases sitting between them. In DNA form, the CDR3 reads TGTGCCAGCAGTGACAGAGCCCTTTGGGGGACCTACAATGAGCAGTTCTTC. It is translated as CASSDRALWGTYNEQFF.

Turning to this clone: Relative to the germline gene, one junction end is altered; a read error may explain this. The chain links TRBV7-2 to TRBJ1-2; 7 nucleotides line up with TRBD1. CDR1 is SGHTA, CDR2 FQGNSA, per germline. There are 13 residues in the CDR3. For the CDR3, the DNA is TGTGCCAGCAGCTTAGAAGTTTGGGACAGCCGATTTTTC. It codes for CASSLEVWDSRFF. Variable domain in full (rest from reference TRBV7-2 and TRBJ1-2): GAGVSQSPSNKVTEKGKDVELRCDPISGHTALYWYRQSLGQGLEFLIYFQGNSAPDKSGLPSDRFSAERTGGSVSTLTIQRTQQEDSAVYLCASSLEVWDSRFFGSGTRLTVV.

The rearrangement uses TRBV4-3 and TRBJ2-7, with 15 bases fitting TRBD2. Germline V gene data show CDR1 as LGHNA and CDR2 as YSLEER. V lost 1 base to trimming and J lost 3 bases; unmatched junction nucleotides: 1. The CDR3 totals 16 residues. The CDR3 loop is CASSQGTSGGVYEQYF. The CDR3 region has the DNA TGCGCCAGCAGCCAAGGGACTAGCGGGGGGGTCTACGAGCAGTACTTC.

The gene calls are TRBV30 and TRBJ1-4; a possible D gene is TRBD1 (6 bases). V lost 4 bases and J lost 14, with 17 bases in between. Germline CDR1 GTSNPN, CDR2 SVGIG (reference sequence). The CDR3 loop spans 12 amino acids. DNA of the CDR3: TGTGCCTGGATGGGAGGGGGAGAGGGTCTGTTTTTT. Translating it yields CAWMGGGEGLFF.

This clone was seen ten or more times. The chain links TRBV30 to TRBJ2-7; D remains unclear. V was pared by 2 bases and J by 3 bases, with 8 bases between. From germline, CDR1 is GTSNPN and CDR2 SVGIG (reference sequence). The CDR3 has 12 residues. CDR3 sequence reads: CAWSPPDYEQYF. In DNA, the CDR3 is TGTGCCTGGAGTCCGCCCGACTACGAGCAGTACTTC. The variable domain in full, completed from reference TRBV30 and TRBJ2-7, reads SQTIHQWPATLVQPVGSPLSLECTVEGTSNPNLYWYRQAAGRGLQLLFYSVGIGQISSEVPQNLSASRPQDRQFILSSKKLLLSDSGFYLCAWSPPDYEQYFGPGTRLTVT.

The V gene is TRBV30, the J gene TRBJ2-5; tentative D call: TRBD1 (5 bases). This CDR3 has 15 amino acids. Trimming cost V 1 base and J 4 bases, with 16 bases left between them. CDR1 is GTSNPN, CDR2 SVGIG, per germline (reference sequence). In DNA form, the CDR3 reads TGTGCCTGGAGTGGAACAGGTCTCCGAGGAGAGACCCAGTACTTC. It yields the protein CAWSGTGLRGETQYF.

CDR3 DNA: TGTGCCAGCAGCTTAGAAAGAGGAATTTACAATGAGCAGTTCTTC. This codes for CASSLERGIYNEQFF. This chain links TRBV11-2 with TRBJ2-1; the D is unclear. Looked up from germline, CDR1 is SGHAT and CDR2 is FQNNGV. The CDR3 has 15 residues. Trimming left V 0 bases short and J 4 bases short, with 10 bases between. Complete variable domain (other parts from reference TRBV11-2 and TRBJ2-1): EAGVAQSPRYKIIEKRQSVAFWCNPISGHATLYWYQQILGQGPKLLIQFQNNGVVDDSQLPKDRFSAERLKGVDSTLKIQPAKLEDSAVYLCASSLERGIYNEQFFGPGTRLTVL.

The V gene is TRBV5-8, the J gene TRBJ2-1, with 7 nucleotides matching TRBD2. This CDR3 has 17 residues. The germline V gene encodes CDR1 SGHTS and CDR2 YDEGEE. V lost 2 bases and J lost 0; bases outside the gene matches: 8. Written as DNA, the CDR3 is TGTGCCAGCAGCTTACTGAGCGGGGCATCCTCCTACAATGAGCAGTTCTTC. This translates into CASSLLSGASSYNEQFF.

The chain uses TRBV2 and TRBJ2-1; 9 bases align to TRBD2. The V gene end was trimmed by 4 bases and the J gene end by 10 bases; junction bases not matched to a gene: 2. Germline V CDR1 and CDR2: SNHLY, FYNNEI. The CDR3 contains 12 residues. Here the CDR3 reads CASSVGTSEQFF. The CDR3 DNA reads TGTGCCAGCAGTGTCGGGACTAGCGAGCAGTTCTTC.

A few counts support this clone. The chain carries TRBV5-1 and TRBJ1-1; the D is unclear. Trimming cost V 0 bases and J 10 bases, with 13 bases left between them. CDR1 is SGHRS, CDR2 YFSETQ, per germline. CDR3 length: 13 residues. CDR3 residues: CASSLGLVEGAFF. For the CDR3, the DNA is TGCGCCAGCAGCTTGGGCTTAGTTGAAGGAGCTTTCTTT.

The chain joins TRBV21-1 to TRBJ2-1; the D call in the table, TRBD2, was not verified against the DNA. TRBV21-1 is shown as a pseudogene. The length of the CDR3 is 17 residues. CDR3 nucleotide sequence: TGTGCCAGCAGCAAAGGGTTGAACGGGGGCTCCTACAATGAGCAGTTCTTC. Translation: CASSKGLNGGSYNEQFF.

The rearrangement uses TRBV27 and TRBJ1-2, with TRBD1 matching 11 bases. Trimming removed 2 bases from V and 0 bases from J; junction bases left unmatched: 5. Per the germline V gene, CDR1 is MNHEY and CDR2 is SMNVEV (reference sequence). CDR3 size: 17 residues. In DNA, the CDR3 is TGTGCCAGCAGTTTAGTAGGGACAGGGGGTACTAACTATGGCTACACCTTC. The encoded protein is CASSLVGTGGTNYGYTF.

The CDR3 spells CASSVDGAGGSDSNQPQHF. The CDR3 DNA sequence: TGTGCCAGCAGCGTAGACGGGGCAGGGGGTTCCGATAGCAATCAGCCCCAGCATTTT. This rearrangement joins TRBV9 to TRBJ1-5, with TRBD1 identical over 7 bases. Germline loops: CDR1 SGDLS, CDR2 YYNGEE. The CDR3 is 19 amino acids. J was trimmed by 0 bases and V by 0 bases; bases with no gene match: 12.

This clone was picked up a small number of times. The chain uses TRBV27 and TRBJ1-5; a possible D gene is TRBD1 (5 bases). The CDR3 sequence is 13 residues long. The germline V gene has CDR1 MNHEY and CDR2 SMNVEV (reference sequence). V was shortened by 0 bases and J by 6 bases, with 6 bases between the two germline ends. CDR3 nucleotide sequence: TGTGCCAGCAGTTTATCAGGGGTTCAGCCCCAGCATTTT. Protein: CASSLSGVQPQHF.

This clone was counted a few times. This sequence joins TRBV7-2 and TRBJ1-1; no clear D gene. V lost 2 bases to trimming and J lost 5 bases, with 9 bases between them. This CDR3 has 13 amino acids. Germline V lookup: CDR1 SGHTA, CDR2 FQGNSA. The CDR3 DNA sequence: TGTGCCAGCAGCTTAACGGAAGGAACTGAAGCTTTCTTT. Encoded protein: CASSLTEGTEAFF.

The chain recombines TRBV15 with TRBJ1-1; 11 nucleotides align to TRBD1. This CDR3 region has 15 residues. Unmatched junction bases numbered 3, after V lost 1 base and J lost 5 bases. Germline V CDR1 and CDR2: LNHNV, YYDKDF (reference sequence). The CDR3 DNA reads as TGTGCCACCAGCAGAGCGGGACAGGGGGTTACTGAAGCTTTCTTT. As protein: CATSRAGQGVTEAFF.

The genes are TRBV4-3 and TRBJ2-5, with D possibly being TRBD2 (6 bases). Per germline, CDR1 LGHNA and CDR2 YSLEER. Trimming stripped 0 bases from V and 3 bases from J, with 14 bases between. This CDR3 region has 16 residues. CDR3 loop: CASSQDVAGIKETQYF. For the CDR3, the DNA is TGCGCCAGCAGCCAAGATGTGGCGGGGATCAAAGAGACCCAGTACTTC.

The V and J genes are TRBV15 and TRBJ2-1; 13 bases fit TRBD2. The CDR3 runs to 16 residues. The junction had 12 bases not matched to a gene; V was cut back by 7 bases and J by 9 bases. Germline CDR1 reads LNHNV; CDR2 reads YYDKDF (reference sequence). Here the CDR3 reads CATTLKGLAGLGEQFF. The DNA of the CDR3 is TGTGCCACCACCCTTAAGGGACTAGCGGGGCTGGGTGAGCAGTTCTTC.

This chain uses TRBV7-2 with TRBJ2-3; the D is unclear. Germline values: CDR1 SGHTA, CDR2 FQGNSA. This CDR3 is 11 amino acids long. V dropped 8 bases and J dropped 5 bases, with 8 bases sitting between them. This CDR3 is CASGPGDTQYF. The CDR3 DNA reads TGTGCCAGCGGCCCGGGAGATACGCAGTATTTT.

The chain recombines TRBV28 with TRBJ1-2; D remains unclear. This CDR3 comprises 14 residues. Trimming stripped 3 bases from V and 4 bases from J, with 12 bases between. The germline V gene has CDR1 MDHEN and CDR2 SYDVKM. The CDR3 loop is CASSFLGFSYGYTF. In DNA form, the CDR3 reads TGTGCCAGCAGTTTCTTGGGATTTAGCTATGGCTACACCTTC.

This clone was observed a handful of times. J is TRBJ1-4 and V is TRBV5-1; 8 positions match TRBD1. Germline trimming cut 0 bases from V and 8 bases from J; bases unmatched to any gene: 6. This CDR3 is 15 amino acids long. Germline lookup yields CDR1 SGHRS and CDR2 YFSETQ. CDR3 region: CASSLGRGQSEKLFF. CDR3 in DNA: TGCGCCAGCAGCTTGGGCAGGGGGCAGTCGGAAAAACTGTTTTTT.